This TCR beta chain derives from a study of blood T cell repertoires in COVID-19. About the study: Samples came from the United States, Italy and Spain, spanning acute and convalescent COVID-19. T cells, B-cell-depleted T cells, or PBMCs provided the cDNA or gDNA that served as material.

Two negative PCRs, clearance, or symptom resolution were required of recovered Cohort 3 donors. The assay was immunoSEQ multiplex PCR, and TCRdb's table has in-frame clones only and misses some. The data contain 390,000 or so clones, around 89% of them singletons. Sequences were obtained from PBMCs or T cells enriched from blood (not recorded which). The receptor comes from a young man who had recovered from COVID-19.

This chain's CDR3 is CASSQDPGSGAQETQYF. The DNA for the CDR3 is TGTGCCAGCAGCCAAGATCCGGGTAGCGGGGCCCAAGAGACCCAGTACTTC. The V gene is TRBV4-2, the J gene TRBJ2-5, with TRBD2 matching 8 bases. The CDR3 is made up of 17 amino acids. V lost 0 bases to trimming and J lost 1 base; unmatched junction nucleotides: 7. Germline V gene sequence: CDR1 LGHNA, CDR2 YNFKEQ.